This T cell receptor (beta chain) stems from a study of Graves' ophthalmopathy and Graves' hyperthyroidism (dated by TCRdb to the late 2010s). Turning to the overall study: Peripheral blood was collected at initial diagnosis, before any treatment. The study used TCR beta repertoire signatures to distinguish Graves' ophthalmopathy from Graves' hyperthyroidism and to predict progression to ophthalmopathy. In total, around 130 blood samples were TCR-sequenced: 43 ophthalmopathy, about 75 hyperthyroidism and some 17 hyperthyroidism-to-ophthalmopathy patients. A discovery set of 100 patients (43 ophthalmopathy, about 55 stable hyperthyroidism) was enrolled to explore V-J signatures distinguishing ophthalmopathy from hyperthyroidism. The independent validation cohort included about 20 hyperthyroidism patients plus 17 patients who later progressed from hyperthyroidism to ophthalmopathy. In six or seven hyperthyroidism patients, the T-cell repertoires found in thyroid tissue were compared with those found in blood. After sampling, hyperthyroidism patients received methimazole starting at 30 mg daily, and ophthalmopathy patients received high-dose intravenous methylprednisolone. For training and testing, the 80 to 100 patients in the discovery cohort were randomly divided in a 7:3 ratio. The paper's findings and limits, for the study overall: No statistical method was used to predetermine the sample size, and group allocation was not hidden from the investigators. The 13-signature model separated ophthalmopathy from stable hyperthyroidism with roughly 89% sensitivity and less than 83% specificity in cross-validation, and 80%/75% in the test set. In validation, the model predicted ophthalmopathy progression with more than 70% sensitivity and roughly 72% specificity; some 13 predicted patients were CT-confirmed with GO in a median of approximately six months. Most expanded thyroid clonotypes with a frequency above 0.001 also appeared in blood, which suggests that blood repertoires may reflect the immune response in the thyroid.

Points on this clonotype: The clone's antigen remains unknown. Within one base of it there is no much larger clone, and no base qualities were kept.

Patients with ophthalmopathy had moderately to severely active disease, with a Clinical Activity Score of 3 or more, a NOSPECS grade of 4 or more, and a disease duration of less than 3 months. Anyone with other autoimmune diseases, uncontrolled infections, pregnancy or lactation was excluded from the study. Clinical symptoms, serum thyroxine, TRAb, thyroid ultrasound and orbital computed tomography formed the basis of the diagnosis. Ficoll-Paque density gradient centrifugation was used to isolate PBMCs from 8.5 to 10 ml of fresh peripheral blood. Total RNA was extracted using Trizol reagent, and RNA quality was checked on an Agilent 2100 Bioanalyzer. The germline V gene yields SGHAT for CDR1 and FQNNGV for CDR2. Here V drops 1 base and J drops 5 bases, and the junction holds 6 bases not matched to any gene. Spanning cysteine to phenylalanine, the CDR3 consists of 15 amino acids. The kept DNA is CDR3 alone, 45 bases in frame from the first base.

TCR beta CDR3 regions were amplified from RNA transcripts for repertoire sequencing. The first round of RT-PCR was done with HTBI primers and the Qiagen OneStep RT-PCR kit, and was followed by a second round of multiplex PCR, then size selection and purification. Sequencing of the libraries was carried out on an Illumina HiSeq2000 in paired-end mode with 100 bp reads. Under the source paper's analysis protocol: Reads were processed with SOAPnuke, discarding reads with adapters, uncalled bases, mean Phred below 15, or no exact constant-primer or identifier match. COPE v1.2.5 was used to merge high-quality paired reads. Unique nucleotide sequences were defined as clonotypes and aligned to IMGT TRB V, D and J references using MiTCR v1.1. Only V-J combinations with frequency above 0.0001 were analysed, covering around 99% of repertoires. For each V-J combination, a TCR clonal expansion and chaos score was defined as the ratio of F50 clonal expansion to chaos observed in the TCRdist matrix. Welch's t-statistics and random forest were used to narrow the features down to around twelve V-J combinations, which were then fed into a naive Bayes classifier. The similarity between thyroid and blood repertoires was quantified using the Morisita-Horn index. Using fastp trimming at Q25 and MiXCR clonotype assembly, TCRdb reanalyzed the public sequencing data and kept in-frame beta chains. Duplicate CDR3 protein sequences are folded into a single record with the most common DNA and genes. TCRdb, not the original authors, processed these V and J calls. This sample has 350,000 to 400,000 distinct CDR3 sequences in its table, and approximately 20% of those were observed once. The ten largest account for roughly 1.6% of the sample.

Recombination joined TRBV11-2 with TRBJ2-7; the central 9 bases match TRBD1. This clonotype was obtained from a woman between 18 and 29 years old with Graves' ophthalmopathy. Donor details come from another sample of the same person, matched by shared clones. Input material: peripheral blood. DNA sequence: TGTGCCAGCAGCTTAGTTAGGGGACAGGGCCACGAGCAGTACTTC. This translates into CASSLVRGQGHEQYF.